The T cell receptor (beta chain) described here comes from a study of human T cells and chemical hapten exposure. Across the study: Across its approximately 25 weeks, the study gave patients weekly diphenylcyclopropenone doses to the scalp.

Time point in this sample: patch test 1, 2 weeks after DPC sensitization. Treatment noted: therapeutic diphenylcyclopropenone sensitization with weekly scalp DPC. Whole blood that had not been fractionated was the source of extracted total RNA. Study-wide results and limits: Positive correlation was observed between PT1 expanded TCR counts and patch test score. DPC sensitization did not alter TCRs above 1 in 1000 frequency.

MiXCR, applied by TCRdb to the RACE reads, yields one record per CDR3 protein. The sample lists 80,000 or so distinct CDR3 sequences; about 10% were seen once. Notes on this clonotype: The antigen remains unidentified.

Germline CDR1 is KGHSH and CDR2 is LQKENI. CDR3 length: 16 residues. The V and J ends lost 6 bases and 2 bases respectively, with 18 bases between them. The chain couples TRBV18 to TRBJ2-3; perhaps TRBD1 as D (6 bases). This TCR derives from a woman in her 50s with alopecia areata. Some clones in this sample may be carry-over from other donors' samples. The source was whole blood, collected in connection with sensitization to the hapten diphenylcyclopropenone (DPC). The CDR3 protein is CASSSRQAGPTDTQYF. CDR3 nucleotide sequence: TGTGCCAGCTCTTCCCGACAGGCTGGGCCCACAGATACGCAGTATTTT.